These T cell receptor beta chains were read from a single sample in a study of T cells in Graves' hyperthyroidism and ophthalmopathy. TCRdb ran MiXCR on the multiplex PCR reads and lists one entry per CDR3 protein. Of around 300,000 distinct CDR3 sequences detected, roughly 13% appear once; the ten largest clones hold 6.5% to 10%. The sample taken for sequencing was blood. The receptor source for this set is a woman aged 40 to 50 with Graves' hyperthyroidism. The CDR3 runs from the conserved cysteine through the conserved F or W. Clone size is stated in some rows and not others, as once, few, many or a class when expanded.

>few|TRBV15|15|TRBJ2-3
CATSRNRRFGDTQYF
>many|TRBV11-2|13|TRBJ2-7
CASSLSRIYEQYF
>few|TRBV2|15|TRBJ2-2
CASSGKGAHTGELFF
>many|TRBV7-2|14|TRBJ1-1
CASSSRGQEIEAFF
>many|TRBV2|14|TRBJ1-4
CASSEDRANEKLFF
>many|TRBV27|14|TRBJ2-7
CASSFKDSPYEQYF
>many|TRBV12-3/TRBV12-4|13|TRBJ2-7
CASSFGADYEQYF
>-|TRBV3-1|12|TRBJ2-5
CASSQPGWTQYF
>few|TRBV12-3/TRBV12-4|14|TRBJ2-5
CASSLGTGKATQYF
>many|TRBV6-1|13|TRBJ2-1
CASSGGSYNEQFF
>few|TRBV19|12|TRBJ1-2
CASSTNNYGYTF
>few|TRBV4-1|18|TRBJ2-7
CASSQIFTQGNPSYEQYF
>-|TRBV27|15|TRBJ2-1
CASSPGETYYNEQFF
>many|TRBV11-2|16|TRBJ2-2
CASNRAGGPAAGELFF
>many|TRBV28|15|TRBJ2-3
CASRSGGLGSDTQYF
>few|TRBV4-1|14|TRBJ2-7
CASSQDGSPYEQYF